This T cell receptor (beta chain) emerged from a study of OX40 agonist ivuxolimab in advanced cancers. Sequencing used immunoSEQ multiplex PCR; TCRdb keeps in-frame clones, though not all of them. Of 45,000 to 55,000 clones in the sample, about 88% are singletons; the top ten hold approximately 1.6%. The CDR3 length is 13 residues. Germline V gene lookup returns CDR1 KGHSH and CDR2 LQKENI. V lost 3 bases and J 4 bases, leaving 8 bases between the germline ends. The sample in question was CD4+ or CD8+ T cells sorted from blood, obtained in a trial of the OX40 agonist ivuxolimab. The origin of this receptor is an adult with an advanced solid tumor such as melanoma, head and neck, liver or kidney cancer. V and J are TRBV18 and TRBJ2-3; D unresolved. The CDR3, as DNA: TGTGCCAGCTCACCGAGCAAGGCAGATACGCAGTATTTT. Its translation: CASSPSKADTQYF.